This T cell receptor (beta chain) was sequenced for a study of identical twins. This clonotype came up a few times. What it recognizes is unknown. Healthy Caucasian donors formed the entire cohort. Via MiXCR, TCRdb re-called the 5' RACE reads, giving one row per CDR3 protein. This sample has 500,000 to 550,000 distinct CDR3 sequences; about a fifth occur once, and the top ten carry 0.48%. Study results and caveats: Clonotypes of the beta chain that were abundant in cord blood carried fewer insertions (memory repertoires showed none). Models underestimated TCR alpha sharing (out-of-frame) in monozygotic twins.

This sample was also put to use in a study of yellow fever vaccine responses in identical twins.

This receptor was obtained from a woman between 18 and 29 years old in good health. The sample comprised CD4+ T cells sorted from blood.

The CDR3 region has the DNA TGTGCCAGCAGCCACGGAGCGGGGGGCAACACAGATACGCAGTATTTT. Its translation is CASSHGAGGNTDTQYF. The chain uses TRBV3-1 and TRBJ2-3; 9 bases are shared with TRBD2. Germline CDR1 reads LGHDT; CDR2 reads YNNKEL (reference sequence). There are 16 residues in the CDR3. V shed 3 bases and J 2 bases; nucleotides not matched to a gene: 6.